The 2 T cell receptor beta chains given below trace back to one sample, sequenced in a study of T cells in Graves' hyperthyroidism and ophthalmopathy (dated by TCRdb to the late 2010s). Library method: multiplex PCR. Sequencer: Illumina HiSeq 2000. The TCR beta CDR3 regions were amplified from RNA transcripts. For the first round of RT-PCR on the TCR CDR3, the HTBI primer set was used together with the Qiagen OneStep RT-PCR kit. TCRdb reran the public reads through fastp at Q25 and MiXCR, keeping productive beta chains. Each entry merges the rows of one CDR3 protein and shows their most common DNA and genes. The table for this sample lists about 590,000 distinct CDR3 sequences; approximately 15% of them were counted only once. The ten largest account for approximately 7% of the sample. Sequencing input: blood. These receptors were collected from a woman in her 30s with Graves' hyperthyroidism.

This chain uses TRBV30 with TRBJ1-4; 7 bases align to TRBD1. The germline V gene encodes CDR1 GTSNPN and CDR2 SVGIG (reference sequence). V lost 2 bases, J lost 2 bases, and 5 bases stayed unmatched. This CDR3 contains 15 residues. The chain's CDR3 is CAWSSPGQTNEKLFF. In nucleotides, the CDR3 is TGTGCCTGGAGTTCCCCGGGACAGACTAATGAAAAACTGTTTTTT.

The chain joins TRBV4-3 to TRBJ2-1, with D perhaps matching TRBD2 (5 bases). CDR3 size: 16 residues. V was pared by 2 bases and J by 7 bases, with 18 bases between. In germline, CDR1 is LGHNA, CDR2 YSLEER. The CDR3 DNA follows: TGCGCCAGCAGCCAAACCTTTTTACCTCGCGGGAATGAGCAGTTCTTC. Translation: CASSQTFLPRGNEQFF.